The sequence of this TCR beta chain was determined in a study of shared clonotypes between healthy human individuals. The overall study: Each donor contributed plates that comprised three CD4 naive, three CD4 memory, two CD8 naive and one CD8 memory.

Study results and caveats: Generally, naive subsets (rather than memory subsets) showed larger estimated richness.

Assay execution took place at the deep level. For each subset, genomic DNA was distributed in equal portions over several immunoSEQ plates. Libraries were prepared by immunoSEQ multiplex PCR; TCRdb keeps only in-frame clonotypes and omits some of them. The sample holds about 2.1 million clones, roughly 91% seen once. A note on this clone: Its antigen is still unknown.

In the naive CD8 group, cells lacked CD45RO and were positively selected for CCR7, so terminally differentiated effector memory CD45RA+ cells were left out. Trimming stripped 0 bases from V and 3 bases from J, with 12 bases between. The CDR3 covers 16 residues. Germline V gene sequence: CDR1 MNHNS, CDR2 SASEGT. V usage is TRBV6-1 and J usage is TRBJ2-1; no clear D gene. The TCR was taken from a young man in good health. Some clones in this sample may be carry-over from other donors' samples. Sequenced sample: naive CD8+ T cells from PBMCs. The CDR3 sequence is CASSEAFGQLYNEQFF. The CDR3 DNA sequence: TGTGCCAGCAGTGAAGCTTTCGGGCAGCTCTACAATGAGCAGTTCTTC.